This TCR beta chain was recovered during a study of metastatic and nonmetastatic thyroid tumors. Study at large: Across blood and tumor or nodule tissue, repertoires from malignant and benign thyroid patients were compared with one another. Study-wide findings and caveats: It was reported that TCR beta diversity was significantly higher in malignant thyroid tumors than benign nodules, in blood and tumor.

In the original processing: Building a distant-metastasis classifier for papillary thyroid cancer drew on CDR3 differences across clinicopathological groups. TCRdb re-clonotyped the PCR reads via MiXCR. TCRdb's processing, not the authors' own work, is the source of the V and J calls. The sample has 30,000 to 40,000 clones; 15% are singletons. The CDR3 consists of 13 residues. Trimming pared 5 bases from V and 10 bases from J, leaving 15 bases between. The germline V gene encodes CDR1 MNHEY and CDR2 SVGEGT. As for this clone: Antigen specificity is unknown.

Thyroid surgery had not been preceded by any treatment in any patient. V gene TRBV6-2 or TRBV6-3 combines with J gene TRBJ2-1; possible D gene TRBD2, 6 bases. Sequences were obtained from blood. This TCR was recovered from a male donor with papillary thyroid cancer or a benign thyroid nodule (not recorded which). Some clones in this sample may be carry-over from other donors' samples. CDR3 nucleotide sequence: TGTGCCAGCAGTATCCGCGGAGGGGAGGAGCAGTTCTTC. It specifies CASSIRGGEEQFF.